These 22 T cell receptor beta chains were all obtained from the same sample, sequenced in a study of metastatic and nonmetastatic thyroid tumors (dated by TCRdb to the early 2020s). The library was produced with PCR. The instrument given in TCRdb is Illumina HiSeq 4000. TCRdb cleaned the public reads at Q25 with fastp, built clones with MiXCR and kept in-frame beta chains. In all, the sample holds more than 20,000 clones, and approximately 13% of those were seen once. 4.9% of the sample comes from the top ten. Before undergoing thyroid surgery, none of the patients had been given any kind of treatment. Material: blood. These receptors came from a female donor with papillary thyroid cancer or a benign thyroid nodule (not recorded which). Some clones in this sample may be carry-over from other donors' samples.

This clone occurred many times. The gene calls are TRBV5-4 and TRBJ1-6; tentative D call: TRBD1 (6 bases). The length of the CDR3 is 15 residues. Trimming removed 6 bases from V and 0 bases from J, with 10 bases in between. CDR1 is SGHNT, CDR2 YYREEE, per germline (reference sequence). CDR3 nucleotides: TGTGCCAGCACCGTGGACAGCTCCTATAATTCACCCCTCCACTTT. Amino acid sequence: CASTVDSSYNSPLHF.

This clone was observed many times. The J gene is TRBJ1-1, the V gene TRBV5-6; a possible D gene is TRBD1 (6 bases). Per germline, CDR1 SGHDT and CDR2 YYEEEE. Trimming pared 4 bases from V and 1 base from J, leaving 11 bases between. CDR3 length: 14 residues. CDR3: CASSLGGGNTEAFF. The CDR3 bases are TGTGCCAGCAGCCTTGGAGGGGGGAACACTGAAGCTTTCTTT.

This clone showed up many times. The chain uses TRBV10-3 and TRBJ2-1, with unresolved D. The germline V and J ends were trimmed by 3 bases and 0 bases, with 12 bases remaining between them. CDR1 is ENHRY and CDR2 is SYGVKD in the germline V gene. The CDR3 extends over 16 amino acids. In DNA, the CDR3 is TGTGCCATCAGTGAATCCTTCCACTACTCCTACAATGAGCAGTTCTTC. Encoded protein: CAISESFHYSYNEQFF.

This clone was seen at least ten times. CDR3 in amino acids: CAWTPGGSNQPQHF. The CDR3 bases are TGTGCCTGGACCCCAGGGGGGAGCAATCAGCCCCAGCATTTT. The V call is TRBV30, the J call TRBJ1-5; 7 nucleotides line up with TRBD1. J gave up 1 base and V 4 bases, and 4 bases lay outside the gene matches. This CDR3 has 14 residues. The germline CDR1 and CDR2 sequences are GTSNPN and SVGIG (reference sequence).

The sample holds a few counts of this clone. The J gene is TRBJ2-3, the V gene TRBV19, with TRBD1 identical over 7 bases. The CDR3 length is 15 residues. The V gene's germline CDR1 is LNHDA and CDR2 SQIVND (reference sequence). J gave up 2 bases and V 1 base, and 3 bases lay outside the gene matches. CDR3 protein: CASSIGQGHTDTQYF. The CDR3 region has the DNA TGTGCCAGTAGTATAGGACAGGGACACACAGATACGCAGTATTTT. The whole variable domain, filled in from reference TRBV19 and TRBJ2-3, reads DGGITQSPKYLFRKEGQNVTLSCEQNLNHDAMYWYRQDPGQGLRLIYYSQIVNDFQKGDIAEGYSVSREKKESFPLTVTSAQKNPTAFYLCASSIGQGHTDTQYFGPGTRLTVL.

This clone was picked up many times. Other DNA sequences in this specimen translate into the identical CDR3. V usage is TRBV5-1 and J usage is TRBJ2-1; 7 positions match TRBD2. Germline CDR1 is SGHRS and CDR2 is YFSETQ. The V gene end was trimmed by 0 bases and the J gene end by 8 bases; junction bases not matched to a gene: 8. The CDR3 runs 15 residues. For the CDR3, the DNA is TGCGCCAGCAGCTTGGGGGACTACTGGGGCGATGAGCAGTTCTTC. As protein: CASSLGDYWGDEQFF.

This clone was seen repeatedly, ten times or more. The V gene is TRBV3-1, the J gene TRBJ2-5; 10 nucleotides align to TRBD2. CDR1 and CDR2 from the germline V gene are LGHDT and YNNKEL (reference sequence). The trim removed 10 bases at V and 5 bases at J, leaving 10 bases unmatched. The CDR3 extends over 14 amino acids. The CDR3 here is CATEREGGSETQYF. The DNA for the CDR3 is TGTGCCACCGAGCGGGAGGGGGGGTCGGAGACCCAGTACTTC.

This clone was seen only a few times. With a much larger clone just one base away, this may be a read error. No conserved phenylalanine or tryptophan ends this CDR3, so it is likely a read error. V is TRBV19 and J is TRBJ2-1; possible D gene TRBD2, 5 bases. In germline, CDR1 is LNHDA, CDR2 SQIVND (reference sequence). Trimming cost V 5 bases and J 8 bases, with 13 bases left between them. The CDR3 is 13 amino acids. For the CDR3, the DNA is TGTGCCAGTAGTCCCTCAGCGGTCCATGAGCAGTTCCTC. Translating gives CASSPSAVHEQFL.

J is TRBJ2-3 and V is TRBV20-1; TRBD2 matches 9 bases. The CDR3 has 17 residues. J gave up 2 bases and V 2 bases, and 11 bases lay outside the gene matches. Per the germline V gene, CDR1 is DFQATT and CDR2 is SNEGSKA (reference sequence). CDR3 sequence: CSARMRGRASATDTQYF. The CDR3 nucleotides read TGCAGTGCTAGAATGCGCGGGAGGGCCTCAGCCACAGATACGCAGTATTTT.

This clone showed up many times. The chain employs TRBV3-1 and TRBJ2-2, with 7 bases that match TRBD2. CDR3 length: 16 residues. V lost 1 base, J lost 2 bases, and 4 bases stayed unmatched. Germline-derived CDR1 and CDR2 are LGHDT and YNNKEL (reference sequence). The CDR3 sequence: CASSQVLAGNTGELFF. The CDR3 DNA is TGTGCCAGCAGCCAAGTTTTAGCGGGTAACACCGGGGAGCTGTTTTTT. Full variable domain (rest looked up from reference TRBV3-1 and TRBJ2-2): DTAVSQTPKYLVTQMGNDKSIKCEQNLGHDTMYWYKQDSKKFLKIMFSYNNKELIINETVPNRFSPKSPDKAHLNLHINSLELGDSAVYFCASSQVLAGNTGELFFGEGSRLTVL.

This clone was seen at least ten times. The chain links TRBV18 to TRBJ2-2; D is uncertain. This CDR3 is built from 16 residues. V gave up 6 bases and J gave up 2 bases, with 16 bases separating them. CDR1 and CDR2 from the germline V gene are KGHSH and LQKENI. CDR3 nucleotide sequence: TGTGCCAGCTCTTCTTATACGGACGGAAACACCGGGGAGCTGTTTTTT. This encodes CASSSYTDGNTGELFF. Combining the CDR3 with reference TRBV18 and TRBJ2-2 gives the whole variable domain NAGVMQNPRHLVRRRGQEARLRCSPMKGHSHVYWYRQLPEEGLKFMVYLQKENIIDESGMPKERFSAEFPKEGPSILRIQQVVRGDSAAYFCASSSYTDGNTGELFFGEGSRLTVL.

This clone was seen repeatedly, ten times or more. V is TRBV10-3 and J is TRBJ1-5; D is uncertain. The CDR3 extends over 12 amino acids. Germline CDR1 and CDR2: ENHRY and SYGVKD. V lost 3 bases, J lost 4 bases, and 4 bases lay in between. CDR3 bases: TGTGCCATCAGTGACGGAAATCAGCCCCAGCATTTT. Residues: CAISDGNQPQHF.

This clone appeared many times. The chain is built from TRBV30 and TRBJ2-5; D not certain. The V gene lost 1 base and the J gene lost 5 bases, with 11 bases spanning the gap. CDR1 is GTSNPN, CDR2 SVGIG, per germline (reference sequence). The length of the CDR3 is 13 residues. As DNA, the CDR3 is TGTGCCTGGAGTGCCGGGTCAAGGGAGACCCAGTACTTC. Its translation: CAWSAGSRETQYF.

This clone is labeled as medium-sized. This rearrangement joins TRBV6-1 to TRBJ1-2; D gene unclear. V was shortened by 4 bases and J by 5 bases, with 11 bases between the two germline ends. The CDR3 runs to 13 residues. The germline V gene has CDR1 MNHNS and CDR2 SASEGT. The CDR3 sequence: CASSGASRYGYTF. For the CDR3, the DNA is TGTGCCAGCAGTGGGGCCTCTAGGTATGGCTACACCTTC.

This clone was seen many times. This chain joins TRBV10-3 and TRBJ2-7; tentative D call: TRBD2 (6 bases). Germline CDR1 and CDR2: ENHRY and SYGVKD. V dropped 8 bases and J dropped 4 bases, with 15 bases sitting between them. The CDR3 is 13 residues long. In DNA, the CDR3 is TGTGCCATCGGGACTGAGCCACAGTACGAGCAGTACTTC. This gives the protein CAIGTEPQYEQYF.

This clone occurred many times. The chain links TRBV29-1 to TRBJ1-2, with a weak D call TRBD1 (5 bases). Germline V lookup: CDR1 SQVTM, CDR2 ANQGSEA. The CDR3 spans 14 residues. Trimming cost V 3 bases and J 1 base, with 12 bases left between them. The CDR3 DNA reads TGCAGCGTTGACCATGCAGGGTTTAACTATGGCTACACCTTC. Translated, it gives CSVDHAGFNYGYTF.

The chain joins TRBV6-1 to TRBJ2-7, with 8 bases that match TRBD2. This CDR3 has 14 residues. Germline CDR1 reads MNHNS; CDR2 reads SASEGT. Trimming cost V 8 bases and J 2 bases; bases outside gene matches: 8. The CDR3 reads CASRGLGLTYEQYF. CDR3 bases: TGTGCCAGCCGGGGACTAGGTTTAACCTACGAGCAGTACTTC.

This clone was counted at least ten times. CDR3 nucleotide sequence: TGTGCCAGCAGTAAGACCTTAAACAATGAGCAGTTCTTC. Protein sequence: CASSKTLNNEQFF. The chain is built from TRBV2 and TRBJ2-1; no definite D call. The germline V gene encodes CDR1 SNHLY and CDR2 FYNNEI. The CDR3 runs 13 residues. V was pared by 5 bases and J by 5 bases, with 10 bases between.

This clone showed up many times. The chain employs TRBV15 and TRBJ2-1, with a tentative D call TRBD2 (5 bases). The CDR3 length is 15 residues. The ends were cut back, 5 bases at V and 5 bases at J, with 16 bases in the middle. Germline CDR1 is LNHNV and CDR2 is YYDKDF (reference sequence). The CDR3 is CATSPRTPGNNEQFF. The CDR3 DNA reads as TGTGCCACCAGCCCCCGGACCCCCGGGAACAATGAGCAGTTCTTC.

The sample holds many counts of this clone. J is TRBJ2-7 and V is TRBV28, with D perhaps being TRBD1 or TRBD2 (5 bases each). V was shortened by 5 bases and J by 6 bases, with 20 bases between the two germline ends. Germline loops: CDR1 MDHEN, CDR2 SYDVKM. The CDR3 contains 15 residues. The CDR3 spells CASSAPLRDHSEQYF. The DNA for the CDR3 is TGTGCCAGCAGTGCGCCTCTCCGGGACCACAGCGAGCAGTACTTC.

This clone has a count of ten or more. The identical CDR3 is also encoded by other nucleotide sequences in the sample. The chain is built from TRBV9 and TRBJ2-3; D may be TRBD2 (6 bases). Germline V gives CDR1 SGDLS, CDR2 YYNGEE. The CDR3 is 16 amino acids. V lost 4 bases to trimming and J lost 4 bases, with 19 bases between them. Here the CDR3 DNA reads TGTGCCAGCAGCCCGGGGTGCGGGGAGTTGTCAGATACGCAGTATTTT. Its protein is CASSPGCGELSDTQYF.

This clone was detected many times. One end of the junction fails to match germline, which may point to a read error. This rearrangement joins TRBV5-1 to TRBJ1-4; no reliable D call. From germline, CDR1 is SGHRS and CDR2 YFSETQ. The CDR3 runs to 15 residues. The CDR3 sequence: CASSLATTPRERLFF. The CDR3 region has the DNA TGCGCCAGCAGCTTGGCCACAACTCCACGAGAAAGACTGTTTTTT.